The 23 T cell receptor beta chains given below trace back to one sample, sequenced in a study of blood T cells in healthy people across ages. The use of a sample-barcoded 5' primer and a J-beta primer mix characterized a second PCR of roughly 6 to 11 cycles. One entry per CDR3 protein results from TCRdb running MiXCR on the 5' RACE reads. The table includes over a million distinct CDR3 sequences, about 45% detected once. The sample consisted of blood. These receptor sequences come from a woman aged 18-35 years in good health.

Only a few counts were recorded for this clonotype. CDR3: CASSPQGARPTYEQYF. The CDR3 DNA reads TGTGCCAGCAGTCCTCAGGGGGCTAGGCCTACCTACGAGCAGTACTTC. V is TRBV27 and J is TRBJ2-7; TRBD1 agrees at 8 bases. From germline, CDR1 is MNHEY and CDR2 SMNVEV (reference sequence). The CDR3 is made up of 16 amino acids. Germline trimming cut 5 bases from V and 2 bases from J; bases unmatched to any gene: 11.

This clonotype was recorded only once. The chain couples TRBV4-3 to TRBJ1-1; unclear D gene. The germline V gene encodes CDR1 LGHNA and CDR2 YSLEER. Trimming removed 1 base at V and 7 bases at J, with 10 bases between. The CDR3 runs to 13 residues. CDR3 DNA: TGCGCCAGCAGCCAAGTGGTCGGGAATGAAGCTTTCTTT. Residues: CASSQVVGNEAFF.

The CDR3 loop is CASSSTRGWLFF. The CDR3 DNA is TGTGCCAGCAGTAGTACACGGGGCTGGCTGTTTTTT. The rearrangement links TRBV6-1 to TRBJ1-4; TRBD1 might be the D (5 bases). The V end lost 5 bases, the J end lost 14 bases, and 15 bases lay between the germline ends. CDR3 length equals 12 residues. The germline V gene has CDR1 MNHNS and CDR2 SASEGT.

This clonotype was counted only a few times. The V gene is TRBV3-1, the J gene TRBJ2-3, with 13 bases fitting TRBD2. Per the germline V gene, CDR1 is LGHDT and CDR2 is YNNKEL (reference sequence). Germline trimming cut 5 bases from V and 1 base from J; bases unmatched to any gene: 6. The CDR3 is 17 amino acids. CDR3 DNA: TGTGCCAGCAGCTGGGTAGGGACTAGCGGGGGCACAGATACGCAGTATTTT. Its translation: CASSWVGTSGGTDTQYF.

This clonotype was counted a few times. CDR3 sequence: CASNPRAERTDTQYF. For the CDR3, the DNA is TGTGCCAGCAATCCTCGTGCGGAGCGCACAGATACGCAGTATTTT. The chain employs TRBV27 and TRBJ2-3, with D hard to call. The CDR3 totals 15 residues. The germline gives CDR1 MNHEY, CDR2 SMNVEV (reference sequence). The V end lost 7 bases, the J end lost 1 base, and 15 bases lay between the germline ends.

The chain uses TRBV4-3 and TRBJ2-5; possible D gene TRBD1, 6 bases. This CDR3 is 16 amino acids long. Germline CDR1 LGHNA, CDR2 YSLEER. The V gene lost 0 bases and the J gene lost 4 bases, with 15 bases spanning the gap. CDR3 coding DNA: TGCGCCAGCAGCCAAGATTGGGTACAGGGTCGAGAGACCCAGTACTTC. The encoded protein is CASSQDWVQGRETQYF.

The chain recombines TRBV6-6 with TRBJ2-1; D tentatively fits TRBD1 or TRBD2 (5 bases each). This CDR3 is 15 amino acids long. V lost 6 bases, J lost 7 bases, and 19 bases lay in between. Germline V gene lookup returns CDR1 MNHNY and CDR2 SVGAGI (reference sequence). This CDR3 reads CASSLQGALWNEQFF. CDR3 DNA sequence: TGTGCCAGCAGCCTTCAGGGAGCCCTTTGGAATGAGCAGTTCTTC.

This sequence joins TRBV20-1 and TRBJ1-6; possibly TRBD1 for D (6 bases). The CDR3 contains 14 residues. In germline, CDR1 is DFQATT, CDR2 SNEGSKA (reference sequence). CDR3 loop: CSARRGGVNSPLHF. The CDR3 DNA is TGCAGCGCCCGGAGGGGGGGGGTGAATTCACCCCTCCACTTT.

V gene TRBV20-1 combines with J gene TRBJ2-5; D is unclear. Trimming shortened V by 0 bases and J by 0 bases, and 11 bases separated the two germline ends. The CDR3 is made up of 15 amino acids. Germline V gene sequence: CDR1 DFQATT, CDR2 SNEGSKA (reference sequence). Here the CDR3 DNA reads TGCAGTGCTAGAGATCAAGCAGAGTACCAAGAGACCCAGTACTTC. Protein: CSARDQAEYQETQYF.

The CDR3 nucleotides read TGCGCCAGCAGCCAAGAAGATAGGGGCAATGAGCAGTTCTTC. Amino acids: CASSQEDRGNEQFF. J is TRBJ2-1 and V is TRBV4-1; a possible D gene is TRBD1 (5 bases). Germline CDR1 is MGHRA and CDR2 is YSYEKL. The CDR3 contains 14 residues. The V and J ends lost 0 bases and 6 bases respectively, with 9 bases between them.

A few counts support this clonotype. The V call is TRBV27, the J call TRBJ2-1, with 8 bases identical to TRBD1. The last part of the DNA fits TRBJ2-7 better; the J call may be wrong. Germline-derived CDR1 and CDR2 are MNHEY and SMNVEV (reference sequence). The length of the CDR3 is 14 residues. The CDR3: CASTHWTGNNEQYF. Here the CDR3 DNA reads TGTGCCAGCACTCATTGGACAGGGAACAATGAGCAGTACTTC.

The rearrangement joins TRBV12-3 or TRBV12-4 to TRBJ2-7; TRBD1 matches 7 bases. The CDR3 is 13 amino acids. V lost 4 bases and J lost 5; bases outside the gene matches: 5. The CDR3 region has the DNA TGTGCCAGCAGTTCCGGGACAGCCCACGAGCAGTACTTC. Protein sequence: CASSSGTAHEQYF.

Only a few counts were recorded for this clonotype. The genes are TRBV5-6 and TRBJ2-7, with D possibly TRBD1 on 5 matching bases. Trimming removed 2 bases from V and 5 bases from J, with 11 bases in between. This CDR3 is built from 13 residues. Germline V gene data show CDR1 as SGHDT and CDR2 as YYEEEE. The CDR3 spells CASSFLQGDEQYF. Here the CDR3 DNA reads TGTGCCAGCAGCTTCCTGCAGGGTGACGAGCAGTACTTC.

The chain employs TRBV28 and TRBJ2-4; 7 nucleotides align to TRBD1. The CDR3 covers 16 residues. V lost 5 bases to trimming and J lost 0 bases; unmatched junction nucleotides: 7. Germline V lookup: CDR1 MDHEN, CDR2 SYDVKM. CDR3 bases: TGTGCCAGCAGTCTAACAGGGGTGATAGCCAAAAACATTCAGTACTTC. It specifies CASSLTGVIAKNIQYF.

This clonotype was recorded a few times. This chain uses TRBV4-1 with TRBJ1-1; unclear D gene. V was clipped by 4 bases and J by 1 base, with 10 bases between them. Germline V gene sequence: CDR1 MGHRA, CDR2 YSYEKL. The CDR3 runs 14 residues. The CDR3 nucleotides read TGCGCCAGCAGCCGAATAACAGAGAACACTGAAGCTTTCTTT. Encoded protein: CASSRITENTEAFF.

The rearrangement joins TRBV19 to TRBJ2-1, with D perhaps matching TRBD1 (5 bases). The CDR3 has 13 residues. V was pared by 4 bases and J by 7 bases, with 11 bases between. Germline CDR1 is LNHDA and CDR2 is SQIVND (reference sequence). Here the CDR3 reads CASSSSGWNEQFF. The DNA of the CDR3 is TGTGCCAGTAGTAGTTCAGGGTGGAATGAGCAGTTCTTC.

V gene TRBV4-1 combines with J gene TRBJ1-5; D is unclear. CDR1 and CDR2 from the germline V gene are MGHRA and YSYEKL. The V end was cut by 3 bases, the J end by 3 bases, with 12 bases between. The CDR3 sequence is 15 residues long. CDR3 amino acids: CASSQTNADNQPQHF. CDR3 sequence (DNA): TGCGCCAGCAGCCAGACAAACGCGGACAATCAGCCCCAGCATTTT.

Comment on this clonotype: The junction departs from germline at one end; a sequencing error may be responsible. The CDR3 reads CSSRRTANTEAFF. The CDR3 DNA reads TGCTCCAGCAGGCGGACAGCGAACACTGAAGCTTTCTTT. The chain combines TRBV4-1 with TRBJ1-1, with TRBD1 as a possible D gene (6 bases). The germline V gene has CDR1 MGHRA and CDR2 YSYEKL. The CDR3 totals 13 residues.

The chain joins TRBV20-1 to TRBJ1-5; D is ambiguous. The CDR3 has 11 amino acids. Per germline, CDR1 DFQATT and CDR2 SNEGSKA (reference sequence). V was cut by 6 bases and J by 5 bases, with 8 bases left in between. CDR3 protein: CSALPYQPQHF. In DNA, the CDR3 is TGCAGTGCCCTCCCCTATCAGCCCCAGCATTTT.

This clonotype has only one observation. This may be a read error: a much more frequent sequence differs by one nucleotide. The gene calls are TRBV9 and TRBJ2-1, with no clear D. This CDR3 contains 15 residues. Germline V gene lookup returns CDR1 SGDLS and CDR2 YYNGEE. This chain's CDR3 is CTSSVAASSYNEQFF. CDR3 nucleotide sequence: TGTACCAGCAGCGTGGCTGCGAGCTCCTACAATGAGCAGTTCTTC. The entire variable domain, with the rest obtained from reference TRBV9 and TRBJ2-1, is as follows: DSGVTQTPKHLITATGQRVTLRCSPRSGDLSVYWYQQSLDQGLQFLIQYYNGEERAKGNILERFSAQQFPDLHSELNLSSLELGDSALYFCTSSVAASSYNEQFFGPGTRLTVL.

The rearrangement links TRBV4-1 to TRBJ1-1, with D unresolved. The CDR3 extends over 15 amino acids. V was trimmed by 0 bases and J by 6 bases, leaving 14 bases between them. In germline, CDR1 is MGHRA, CDR2 YSYEKL. CDR3 protein: CASSQDGSADPEAFF. CDR3 DNA sequence: TGCGCCAGCAGCCAAGACGGCTCAGCCGACCCTGAAGCTTTCTTT.

The CDR3 reads CASSIRDITYEQYF. CDR3 coding DNA: TGTGCCAGCAGCATCCGGGACATTACCTACGAGCAGTACTTC. The chain links TRBV13 to TRBJ2-7, with D perhaps TRBD1 (6 bases). Germline loops: CDR1 PRHDT, CDR2 FYEKMQ (reference sequence). V was pared by 5 bases and J by 2 bases, with 13 bases between. The CDR3 is 14 amino acids.

The rearrangement joins TRBV18 to TRBJ2-7; the D gene is possibly TRBD1 (5 bases). Germline-derived CDR1 and CDR2 are KGHSH and LQKENI. Trimming removed 4 bases from V and 7 bases from J, with 14 bases in between. The CDR3 loop spans 13 amino acids. Here the CDR3 DNA reads TGTGCCAGCTCACAAGACAGTCGTCGGGAGCAGTACTTC. Translating gives CASSQDSRREQYF.